These 14 T cell receptor beta chains originate from one sample sequenced in a study of Graves' ophthalmopathy and Graves' hyperthyroidism. RNA served as the template for amplifying TCR beta CDR3 regions. Second-round multiplex PCR came after a first-round RT-PCR that employed HTBI primers. TCRdb used MiXCR to reprocess the multiplex PCR reads, holding one entry per CDR3 protein. Of approximately 540,000 distinct CDR3 sequences in the sample, about two fifths were seen once. Sequenced input: peripheral blood or thyroid tissue (not recorded which). The source is an adult man with Graves' hyperthyroidism.

This clonotype occurred many times. V usage is TRBV6-5 and J usage is TRBJ1-2; D unresolved. The CDR3 covers 13 residues. Trimming removed 4 bases from V and 8 bases from J, with 14 bases in between. Germline loops: CDR1 MNHEY, CDR2 SVGAGI. The CDR3 reads CASSSDQYRGYTF. The CDR3 DNA follows: TGTGCCAGCAGTTCGGACCAGTACCGCGGCTACACCTTC.

This clonotype was picked up a small number of times. The rearrangement joins TRBV2 to TRBJ2-7; 10 positions match TRBD1. The CDR3 loop spans 14 amino acids. V gave up 6 bases and J gave up 5 bases; unmatched junction bases: 7. The germline V gene has CDR1 SNHLY and CDR2 FYNNEI. CDR3 protein: CASSEGQGWDEQYF. For the CDR3, the DNA is TGTGCCAGCAGCGAGGGACAGGGGTGGGACGAGCAGTACTTC. Supplemented by reference TRBV2 and TRBJ2-7, the full variable domain reads EPEVTQTPSHQVTQMGQEVILRCVPISNHLYFYWYRQILGQKVEFLVSFYNNEISEKSEIFDDQFSVERPDGSNFTLKIRSTKLEDSAMYFCASSEGQGWDEQYFGPGTRLTVT.

CDR3 nucleotide sequence: TGTGCCTGGGGGGTCCTCAATTCACCCCTCCACTTT. It is translated as CAWGVLNSPLHF. The chain has TRBV7-2 and TRBJ1-6; D perhaps matches TRBD1 (5 bases). Germline values: CDR1 SGHTA, CDR2 FQGNSA. This CDR3 region has 12 residues. Deletions cut 11 bases from V and 7 bases from J, with 12 bases between. Using reference TRBV7-2 and TRBJ1-6 for the parts outside the CDR3, the full variable domain is GAGVSQSPSNKVTEKGKDVELRCDPISGHTALYWYRQSLGQGLEFLIYFQGNSAPDKSGLPSDRFSAERTGGSVSTLTIQRTQQEDSAVYLCAWGVLNSPLHFGNGTRLTVT.

This clonotype has a single count. The chain has TRBV7-4 and TRBJ2-7; D is perhaps TRBD1 (5 bases). V was clipped by 5 bases and J by 3 bases, with 17 bases between them. The germline gives CDR1 SGHVT, CDR2 SQSDAQ. This CDR3 has 15 amino acids. The CDR3 DNA reads as TGTGCCAGCAGCCCTGGGGCCGCCGGATTCTACGAGCAGTACTTC. Its translation: CASSPGAAGFYEQYF.

About this clonotype itself: This may be a read error, as it is one base from a much larger clone. This chain connects TRBV12-3 or TRBV12-4 to TRBJ1-1, with a weak D call TRBD1 (5 bases). The V end was cut by 5 bases, the J end by 8 bases, with 15 bases between. The CDR3 has 13 residues. CDR3 amino acids: CASSPGTLREAFF. CDR3 DNA: TGTGCCAGCAGTCCTGGGACGTTGAGAGAAGCTTTCTTT.

A few counts support this clonotype. The chain recombines TRBV2 with TRBJ2-7; D call uncertain. The V and J ends lost 8 bases and 5 bases respectively, with 19 bases between them. There are 14 residues in the CDR3. Germline loops: CDR1 SNHLY, CDR2 FYNNEI. The chain's CDR3 is CASGGPFEVDEQYF. CDR3 bases: TGTGCCAGCGGTGGCCCGTTCGAGGTGGACGAGCAGTACTTC. The variable domain in full, completed from reference TRBV2 and TRBJ2-7, reads EPEVTQTPSHQVTQMGQEVILRCVPISNHLYFYWYRQILGQKVEFLVSFYNNEISEKSEIFDDQFSVERPDGSNFTLKIRSTKLEDSAMYFCASGGPFEVDEQYFGPGTRLTVT.

This clonotype was counted at least ten times. The chain combines TRBV19 with TRBJ1-5, with D unclear. Deletions cut 7 bases from V and 16 bases from J, with 26 bases between. The CDR3 extends over 14 amino acids. Germline V lookup: CDR1 LNHDA, CDR2 SQIVND (reference sequence). The CDR3 reads CASTPLNIHSGVHF. The CDR3 nucleotides read TGTGCCAGTACCCCCCTCAACATTCACTCGGGTGTTCATTTT. Complete variable domain (other parts from reference TRBV19 and TRBJ1-5): DGGITQSPKYLFRKEGQNVTLSCEQNLNHDAMYWYRQDPGQGLRLIYYSQIVNDFQKGDIAEGYSVSREKKESFPLTVTSAQKNPTAFYLCASTPLNIHSGVHFGDGTRLSIL.

Many counts were recorded for this clonotype. The chain employs TRBV19 and TRBJ1-2, with D possibly matching TRBD1 (5 bases). The CDR3 has 14 residues. Trimming shortened V by 5 bases and J by 5 bases, and 15 bases separated the two germline ends. The V gene's germline CDR1 is LNHDA and CDR2 SQIVND (reference sequence). The CDR3 region has the DNA TGTGCCAGTAGTTCCTACAGGAAAGATTATGGCTACACCTTC. Its translation: CASSSYRKDYGYTF.

The chain uses TRBV29-1 and TRBJ1-3; D is undetermined. The CDR3 has 10 amino acids. The germline V gene encodes CDR1 SQVTM and CDR2 ANQGSEA. The V end was cut by 7 bases, the J end by 7 bases, with 8 bases between. Here the CDR3 reads CSALGNTIYF. The CDR3, as DNA: TGCAGCGCGCTCGGGAACACCATATATTTT.

Of note for this clonotype: One end of the junction fails to match germline, which may point to a read error. The CDR3 DNA reads TGTGCTGGTGGTAAACGGACCACTGAAGCTTTCTTT. Amino acid sequence: CAGGKRTTEAFF. The chain links TRBV12-5 to TRBJ1-1; D uncertain. Germline assignment: CDR1 LGHNT and CDR2 FRNRAP. This CDR3 is built from 12 residues.

This clonotype was observed at least ten times. The chain combines TRBV7-8 with TRBJ2-5, with no clear D. Trimming stripped 1 base from V and 4 bases from J, with 16 bases between. Germline CDR1 and CDR2: SGHVS and FQNEAQ. The CDR3 sequence is 16 residues long. The CDR3 region has the DNA TGTGCCAGCAGCTTAGAGGACCAAACCCCCGGAGAGACCCAGTACTTC. Amino acids: CASSLEDQTPGETQYF.

This clonotype was seen more than once but under ten times. The genes are TRBV27 and TRBJ1-2; 8 bases fit TRBD1. The CDR3 is 14 amino acids. J was trimmed by 5 bases and V by 3 bases; bases with no gene match: 5. Looked up from germline, CDR1 is MNHEY and CDR2 is SMNVEV (reference sequence). The CDR3 reads CASSFGRGLYGYTF. The CDR3 region has the DNA TGTGCCAGCAGTTTCGGCAGGGGGCTGTATGGCTACACCTTC.

Turning to this clonotype: It may be a read error: a sequence one base away is much more abundant. The chain recombines TRBV11-1 with TRBJ2-7; no firm D call. This CDR3 comprises 12 residues. Germline assignment: CDR1 SGHAT and CDR2 FQDESV (reference sequence). CDR3 bases: TGCGCCAGCAGAGAGGAAACCTACGAGCAGTACTTC. Translation gives CASREETYEQYF.

Points on this clonotype: Germline and junction disagree at one end, which may indicate a read error. This chain uses TRBV2 with TRBJ1-3; D might be TRBD1 (5 bases). The germline gives CDR1 SNHLY, CDR2 FYNNEI. The CDR3 contains 16 residues. The CDR3 reads CTSSEITGLSGNTIYF. The CDR3 DNA follows: TGTACCAGCAGTGAAATTACAGGCCTCTCTGGAAACACCATATATTTT.